The 21 T cell receptor beta chains presented below share a single source sample, sequenced in a study of CD8+ T cells in alopecia areata. Extraction and reverse transcription of RNA yielded cDNA as the sequencing template. The repertoire was sequenced with immunoSEQ multiplex PCR; TCRdb's copy has only in-frame clones and lacks some. The data hold about 150,000 clones, with 55% observed a single time. Sample: CD4+ T cells sorted from blood. These TCRs come from a human donor in good health.

The chain combines TRBV19 with TRBJ2-1; D may be TRBD1 or TRBD2 (7 bases each). CDR3 length: 14 residues. V was shortened by 5 bases and J by 8 bases, with 16 bases between the two germline ends. Per germline, CDR1 LNHDA and CDR2 SQIVND (reference sequence). The CDR3 nucleotides read TGTGCCAGTAGTGGCGCAGGGGGGGGAGATGAGCAGTTCTTC. This sequence encodes CASSGAGGGDEQFF.

The CDR3 here is CASTPSGYSTDTQYF. In DNA form, the CDR3 reads TGCGCCAGCACCCCTAGCGGGTATAGCACAGATACGCAGTATTTT. This chain joins TRBV5-1 and TRBJ2-3; TRBD2 agrees at 8 bases. The junction had 6 bases not matched to a gene; V was cut back by 6 bases and J by 0 bases. CDR1 and CDR2 from the germline V gene are SGHRS and YFSETQ. There are 15 residues in the CDR3.

V gene TRBV5-6 combines with J gene TRBJ2-6; no reliable D call. The CDR3 is 15 amino acids. Trimming cost V 1 base and J 2 bases, with 7 bases left between them. Germline-derived CDR1 and CDR2 are SGHDT and YYEEEE. The CDR3 bases are TGTGCCAGCAGCTTGTTTCTCCCTGGGGCCAACGTCCTGACTTTC. It specifies CASSLFLPGANVLTF.

The chain has TRBV6-5 and TRBJ1-2, with TRBD1 as a possible D gene (5 bases). CDR1 MNHEY and CDR2 SVGAGI come from the germline V gene. V shed 6 bases and J shed 0 bases, with 8 bases lying between them. CDR3 length: 13 residues. DNA of the CDR3: TGTGCCAGCAGGAGGGGAACTAACTATGGCTACACCTTC. This gives the protein CASRRGTNYGYTF.

This chain links TRBV29-1 with TRBJ1-1, with 7 bases fitting TRBD1. With V trimmed by 4 bases and J by 1 base, 9 bases remained unmatched. This CDR3 is built from 15 residues. Germline-derived CDR1 and CDR2 are SQVTM and ANQGSEA. The CDR3 DNA follows: TGCAGCGTTGGAAGGGGGCGGTTTGGGAACACTGAAGCTTTCTTT. Its protein is CSVGRGRFGNTEAFF. The complete variable domain, with remaining parts taken from reference TRBV29-1 and TRBJ1-1, reads SAVISQKPSRDICQRGTSLTIQCQVDSQVTMMFWYRQQPGQSLTLIATANQGSEATYESGFVIDKFPISRPNLTFSTLTVSNMSPEDSSIYLCSVGRGRFGNTEAFFGQGTRLTVV.

The V and J genes are TRBV6-4 and TRBJ2-3, with TRBD2 matching 7 bases. Germline CDR1 is MRHNA and CDR2 is SNTAGT. The J segment lost 6 bases and the V segment lost 5 bases, leaving 5 bases of the junction unmatched. The CDR3 covers 13 residues. The CDR3 spells CASSRTSVDTQYF. Written as DNA, the CDR3 is TGTGCCAGCAGTCGAACTAGCGTCGATACGCAGTATTTT.

In its sample, this clone was seen a few times. The rearrangement joins TRBV29-1 to TRBJ2-2; possible D gene TRBD2, 6 bases. V lost 1 base and J lost 7, with 10 bases in between. The CDR3 has 13 residues. CDR1 is SQVTM and CDR2 is ANQGSEA in the germline V gene. The CDR3 nucleotides are TGCAGCGTTGAAGTGGCTAGCGTCGGGGAGCTGTTTTTT. It is translated as CSVEVASVGELFF.

The chain joins TRBV30 to TRBJ1-1; 7 bases map to TRBD1. V trimming: 8 bases; J trimming: 3 bases; junction bases outside the gene matches: 3. Germline V gene lookup returns CDR1 GTSNPN and CDR2 SVGIG (reference sequence). The CDR3 consists of 11 residues. The CDR3, as DNA: TGTGCCCAGAGGGGGCACACTGAAGCTTTCTTT. Its translation is CAQRGHTEAFF.

The V call is TRBV21-1, the J call TRBJ1-1. TRBV21-1 is annotated as a pseudogene. The CDR3 sequence is 15 residues long. DNA of the CDR3: TGTGCCAGCAGACCCGGGGGCCCGGCGAACACTGAAGCTTTCTTT. Encoded protein: CASRPGGPANTEAFF.

The rearrangement joins TRBV4-1 to TRBJ1-5; 7 bases align to TRBD1. Trimming cost V 0 bases and J 5 bases; bases outside gene matches: 4. This CDR3 region has 15 residues. The germline V gene encodes CDR1 MGHRA and CDR2 YSYEKL. This CDR3 is CASSQDWTGYQPQHF. The CDR3 bases are TGCGCCAGCAGCCAAGATTGGACAGGATATCAGCCCCAGCATTTT.

This chain joins TRBV30 and TRBJ2-2; D is possibly TRBD1 or TRBD2 (5 bases each). The CDR3 is 15 residues long. V lost 3 bases and J 5 bases, leaving 16 bases between the germline ends. Germline CDR1 is GTSNPN and CDR2 is SVGIG (reference sequence). DNA of the CDR3: TGTGCCTGGAGGGACCTCCATGGGGGAACCGGGGAGCTGTTTTTT. Protein: CAWRDLHGGTGELFF.

The V and J genes are TRBV27 and TRBJ2-1; tentatively, D is TRBD1 or TRBD2 (5 bases each). The V gene lost 4 bases and the J gene lost 4 bases, with 14 bases spanning the gap. This CDR3 has 15 residues. Per germline, CDR1 MNHEY and CDR2 SMNVEV (reference sequence). This CDR3 reads CASSSLPGPYNEQFF. As DNA, the CDR3 is TGTGCCAGCAGTTCACTCCCGGGACCATACAATGAGCAGTTCTTC.

The chain uses TRBV30 and TRBJ2-3; D possibly uses TRBD1 or TRBD2 (5 bases each). V lost 3 bases to trimming and J lost 0 bases, with 7 bases between them. The CDR3 runs 13 residues. The V gene's germline CDR1 is GTSNPN and CDR2 SVGIG (reference sequence). CDR3 DNA sequence: TGTGCCTGGAGCCGGGACAGCACAGATACGCAGTATTTT. As protein: CAWSRDSTDTQYF.

This clone was seen a handful of times. The chain employs TRBV18 and TRBJ1-2, with TRBD1 matching 8 bases. CDR1 and CDR2 from the germline V gene are KGHSH and LQKENI. Trimming removed 5 bases from V and 5 bases from J; junction bases left unmatched: 7. There are 14 residues in the CDR3. The CDR3 sequence: CASSLGQEMYGYTF. CDR3 bases: TGTGCCAGCTCATTGGGACAGGAGATGTATGGCTACACCTTC. Full variable domain (outside the CDR3, taken from reference TRBV18 and TRBJ1-2): NAGVMQNPRHLVRRRGQEARLRCSPMKGHSHVYWYRQLPEEGLKFMVYLQKENIIDESGMPKERFSAEFPKEGPSILRIQQVVRGDSAAYFCASSLGQEMYGYTFGSGTRLTVV.

A few counts support this clone. V and J are TRBV4-1 and TRBJ2-2, with no clear D. The CDR3 has 15 residues. V lost 2 bases, J lost 0 bases, and 7 bases lay in between. CDR1 and CDR2 (germline): MGHRA, YSYEKL. The CDR3 here is CASSQQPANTGELFF. The CDR3 DNA follows: TGCGCCAGCAGCCAACAGCCTGCGAACACCGGGGAGCTGTTTTTT.

The gene calls are TRBV29-1 and TRBJ1-1; D gene ambiguous. This CDR3 contains 13 residues. V lost 4 bases to trimming and J lost 0 bases, with 9 bases between them. CDR1 and CDR2 from the germline V gene are SQVTM and ANQGSEA. CDR3 sequence reads: CSVGGLMNTEAFF. CDR3 in DNA: TGCAGCGTTGGAGGGTTGATGAACACTGAAGCTTTCTTT.

This clone was picked up a small number of times. The V call is TRBV5-4, the J call TRBJ2-7, with 7 bases identical to TRBD2. The CDR3 extends over 13 amino acids. Germline loops: CDR1 SGHNT, CDR2 YYREEE (reference sequence). Germline trimming cut 6 bases from V and 0 bases from J; bases unmatched to any gene: 3. The CDR3 loop reads CASKASGSYEQYF. CDR3 nucleotides: TGTGCCAGCAAGGCTAGCGGCTCCTACGAGCAGTACTTC.

The chain joins TRBV2 to TRBJ1-1; D unresolved. This CDR3 has 12 residues. V dropped 8 bases and J dropped 1 base, with 8 bases sitting between them. From germline, CDR1 is SNHLY and CDR2 FYNNEI. Here the CDR3 reads CASARSNTEAFF. CDR3 sequence (DNA): TGTGCCAGCGCCAGGTCGAACACTGAAGCTTTCTTT.

The V gene is TRBV19, the J gene TRBJ2-7, with 8 bases that match TRBD2. Germline V lookup: CDR1 LNHDA, CDR2 SQIVND (reference sequence). This CDR3 is 14 amino acids long. V dropped 3 bases and J dropped 2; count of bases not matched to a gene: 3. Here the CDR3 DNA reads TGTGCCAGTAGTATCACTAGCGGTACCTACGAGCAGTACTTC. Its translation: CASSITSGTYEQYF.

The chain is built from TRBV20-1 and TRBJ1-1; a possible D gene is TRBD1 (6 bases). The length of the CDR3 is 11 residues. Trimming took off 6 bases at V and 3 bases at J, with 8 bases between the two ends. Germline-derived CDR1 and CDR2 are DFQATT and SNEGSKA (reference sequence). The CDR3 nucleotides are TGCAGTGCACAGGGAGACACTGAAGCTTTCTTT. Its translation is CSAQGDTEAFF.

This clone has only a few counts. The chain carries TRBV29-1 and TRBJ2-5; D perhaps matches TRBD1 (6 bases). The CDR3 length is 12 residues. V gave up 7 bases and J gave up 4 bases, with 13 bases separating them. Germline V gives CDR1 SQVTM, CDR2 ANQGSEA. CDR3 residues: CSARTAGETQYF. CDR3 in DNA: TGCAGCGCCCGGACAGCCGGAGAGACCCAGTACTTC. The whole variable domain, filled in from reference TRBV29-1 and TRBJ2-5, reads SAVISQKPSRDICQRGTSLTIQCQVDSQVTMMFWYRQQPGQSLTLIATANQGSEATYESGFVIDKFPISRPNLTFSTLTVSNMSPEDSSIYLCSARTAGETQYFGPGTRLLVL.